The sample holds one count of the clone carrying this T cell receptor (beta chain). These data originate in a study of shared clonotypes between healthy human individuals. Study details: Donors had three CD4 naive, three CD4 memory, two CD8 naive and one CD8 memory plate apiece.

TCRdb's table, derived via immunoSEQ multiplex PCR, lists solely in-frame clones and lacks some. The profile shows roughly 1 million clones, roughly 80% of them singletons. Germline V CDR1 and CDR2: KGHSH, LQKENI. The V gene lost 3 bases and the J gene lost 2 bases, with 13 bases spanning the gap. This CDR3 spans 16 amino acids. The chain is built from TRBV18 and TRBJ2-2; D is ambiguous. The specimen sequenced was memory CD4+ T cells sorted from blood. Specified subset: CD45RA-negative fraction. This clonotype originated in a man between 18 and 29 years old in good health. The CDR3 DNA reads TGTGCCAGCTCACCTCCGACTGGTACCAACACCGGGGAGCTGTTTTTT. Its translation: CASSPPTGTNTGELFF.